This TCR beta chain was recorded in a study of blood T cells in healthy people across ages. This clonotype was found a few times. CDR1 LGHDT and CDR2 YNNKEL come from the germline V gene (reference sequence). Trimming at V came to 0 bases and at J to 13 bases, leaving 5 bases not matched to a gene. The CDR3 sequence is 14 residues long. Using a J-beta primer mix together with a sample-barcoded 5' primer, a second PCR was run for about 6 to 11 cycles. One entry per CDR3 protein results from TCRdb running MiXCR on the 5' RACE reads. Here the sample spans about 750,000 distinct CDR3 sequences, approximately 53% being singletons.

This rearrangement joins TRBV3-1 to TRBJ2-4, with 11 nucleotides matching TRBD2. This sequence was found in a man at least 80 years old in good health. Sequencing was performed on blood. The CDR3 is CASSQDLAGGWQYF. CDR3 DNA: TGTGCCAGCAGCCAAGACCTAGCGGGAGGATGGCAGTACTTC. The variable domain in full, with the rest retrieved from reference TRBV3-1 and TRBJ2-4, is DTAVSQTPKYLVTQMGNDKSIKCEQNLGHDTMYWYKQDSKKFLKIMFSYNNKELIINETVPNRFSPKSPDKAHLNLHINSLELGDSAVYFCASSQDLAGGWQYFGAGTRLSVL.